The text below deals with one T cell receptor (beta chain). This sample is part of a study of T cell repertoires in ileal Crohn's disease. The sample's time point: neoterminal ileum biopsy at postoperative endoscopy, about 6 months after surgery. Measured with immunoSEQ multiplex PCR; TCRdb has only the in-frame clones, and not every one. This sample has 55,000 to 65,000 clones, with 85% to 90% found just once. The receptor's source is an adult with Crohn's disease. The sequencing input was ileal tissue.

The CDR3 bases are TGTGCCAGCAGTTCATACGGGACAAGGGATGAAAAACTGTTTTTT. It codes for CASSSYGTRDEKLFF. The chain recombines TRBV27 with TRBJ1-4, with D tentatively TRBD1 (6 bases). Trimming left V 4 bases short and J 6 bases short, with 15 bases between. Germline V CDR1 and CDR2: MNHEY, SMNVEV (reference sequence). This CDR3 is 15 amino acids long.